The entry below gives a single T cell receptor (beta chain) sequence along with its context. This sample is part of a study of blood T cell repertoires in COVID-19. Whole-study context: The United States, Italy and Spain supplied acute and convalescent COVID-19 samples. The cDNA or gDNA used as material had been derived from T cells, B-cell-depleted T cells, or PBMCs.

Germline V gene data show CDR1 as LNHDA and CDR2 as SQIVND (reference sequence). The CDR3 has 15 amino acids. V trimming: 6 bases; J trimming: 5 bases; junction bases outside the gene matches: 7. The authors' processing: Reference gene primer amplification yielded estimated nucleated cell counts. Profiled with immunoSEQ multiplex PCR; TCRdb holds only in-frame clones, not every one. From that table come the V and J calls and clone size; the DNA was used to work out D and trimming. Of about 16,000 clones in the sample, 70% to 75% were seen once. The source of this sequence is a man aged 60-69 years with acute or convalescent COVID-19. The V gene is TRBV19, the J gene TRBJ1-5, with 10 bases lining up with TRBD1. Sequencing used peripheral blood. The CDR3 is CASRSTGGSYQPQHF. CDR3 coding DNA: TGTGCCAGTAGATCGACAGGGGGCTCTTATCAGCCCCAGCATTTT.